Listed below are T cell receptor beta chains from one sample, sequenced in a study of blood T cell repertoires in COVID-19. Data came from immunoSEQ multiplex PCR; TCRdb stores just in-frame clones and leaves some out. The sample holds tens of thousands of clones; around 86% are singletons and the top ten take roughly 28%. Sequenced material: peripheral blood. All receptors come from a woman in her seventies with active COVID-19. The CDR3 runs from the conserved cysteine through the conserved F or W. Size values are once, few and many counts, or a class for expanded clones, and some rows have none.

V: TRBV27; size: once; J: TRBJ2-7; CDR3: CASSPFTGSWEQYF
V: TRBV6-5; size: NA; J: TRBJ2-7; CDR3: CASSYPDSNYEQYF
V: TRBV7-2; size: NA; J: TRBJ1-4; CDR3: CASSRTGSNEKLFF
V: TRBV7-9; size: NA; J: TRBJ2-1; CDR3: CASSLSVRAGEQFF
V: TRBV4-1; size: NA; J: TRBJ2-1; CDR3: CASSQDGTASYNEQFF
V: TRBV29-1; size: NA; J: TRBJ2-7; CDR3: CSVEGQGAEYEQYF
V: TRBV5-1; size: NA; J: TRBJ2-5; CDR3: CASSLTPGEQETQYF
V: TRBV21-1; size: NA; J: TRBJ2-7; CDR3: CASSAPLTGGYEQYF
V: TRBV29-1; size: once; J: TRBJ2-5; CDR3: CSTGTGGQETQYF
V: TRBV24-1; size: NA; J: TRBJ1-5; CDR3: CATSDYRDGQPQHF
V: TRBV7-3; size: once; J: TRBJ2-3; CDR3: CASSRAGGWDTQYF
V: TRBV5-5; size: NA; J: TRBJ2-3; CDR3: CASSLGTSGGDTQYF
V: TRBV3-1/TRBV3-2; size: NA; J: TRBJ2-2; CDR3: CASSHPRPDEPGGPNTGELFF
V: TRBV9; size: NA; J: TRBJ2-5; CDR3: CASSVASSGGARETQYF
V: TRBV19; size: NA; J: TRBJ2-7; CDR3: CASAQGGTGTYEQYF
V: TRBV5-4; size: few; J: TRBJ2-2; CDR3: CASSLVYGGLGGELFF
V: TRBV4-1; size: once; J: TRBJ2-2; CDR3: CASSQLLPGELFF
V: TRBV18; size: NA; J: TRBJ1-5; CDR3: CASSPSGGYQPQHF
V: TRBV7-8; size: once; J: TRBJ2-7; CDR3: CASSFFLAGYEQYF
V: TRBV6-6; size: NA; J: TRBJ2-2; CDR3: CASSRTSGGGDTGELFF
V: TRBV3-1/TRBV3-2; size: once; J: TRBJ2-1; CDR3: CASSQLPPPSEQFF
V: TRBV7-3; size: NA; J: TRBJ2-2; CDR3: CASSRQSTGELFF
V: TRBV7-9; size: NA; J: TRBJ2-6; CDR3: CASSPTGTGANVLTF
V: TRBV5-1; size: NA; J: TRBJ2-1; CDR3: CASSAGQANEQFF
V: TRBV24-1; size: NA; J: TRBJ2-7; CDR3: CATSGGQGGEQYF
V: TRBV28; size: NA; J: TRBJ2-5; CDR3: CASSLSESETQYF
V: TRBV11-2; size: NA; J: TRBJ1-2; CDR3: CASSPLEVQGYTF
V: TRBV7-2; size: NA; J: TRBJ1-1; CDR3: CASSPTGVIETEAFF
V: TRBV5-1; size: NA; J: TRBJ2-1; CDR3: CASSLPPLSSYNEQFF
V: TRBV28; size: NA; J: TRBJ2-1; CDR3: CASSLLAGGPYNEQFF
V: TRBV30; size: NA; J: TRBJ1-2; CDR3: CAWSLLGGADGYTF
V: TRBV29-1; size: few; J: TRBJ1-5; CDR3: CSVLIAGEPNQPQHF
V: TRBV3-1/TRBV3-2; size: NA; J: TRBJ1-1; CDR3: CASSQPGMNTEAFF
V: TRBV28; size: once; J: TRBJ2-2; CDR3: CASSSRREDGELFF
V: TRBV6-5; size: NA; J: TRBJ1-2; CDR3: CASSRTGTNYGYTF
V: TRBV7-7; size: NA; J: TRBJ2-5; CDR3: CASSLGGSDKTQYF
V: TRBV6-2/TRBV6-3; size: NA; J: TRBJ1-2; CDR3: CASSYLGPILYGYTF
V: TRBV29-1; size: NA; J: TRBJ1-2; CDR3: CSVDPGQGGGYTF
V: TRBV7-9; size: NA; J: TRBJ1-1; CDR3: CASSLPATGRIEAFF
V: TRBV10-3; size: few; J: TRBJ2-7; CDR3: CATTSAGGNSYEQYF
V: TRBV5-1; size: NA; J: TRBJ2-5; CDR3: CASSLALSQGETQYF
V: TRBV11-2; size: NA; J: TRBJ2-3; CDR3: CASSFQPRGRTDTQYF
V: TRBV7-3; size: NA; J: TRBJ2-5; CDR3: CASGERGGLETQYF
V: TRBV6-5; size: NA; J: TRBJ2-7; CDR3: CASSRPTSGGTKQYF
V: TRBV14; size: NA; J: TRBJ1-2; CDR3: CASSQVMGGVYGYTF
V: TRBV5-4; size: NA; J: TRBJ2-7; CDR3: CASSARQVPYEQYF
V: TRBV19; size: once; J: TRBJ1-2; CDR3: CASRNRGGNYGYTF
V: TRBV13; size: NA; J: TRBJ1-2; CDR3: CASSRPGGRRNYGYTF
V: TRBV4-1; size: NA; J: TRBJ2-3; CDR3: CASSQGLVPQYF
V: TRBV4-3; size: few; J: TRBJ2-7; CDR3: CASSQSDRGAYEQYF
V: TRBV7-9; size: NA; J: TRBJ2-2; CDR3: CASSSTLSGGADTGELFF
V: TRBV7-9; size: few; J: TRBJ1-6; CDR3: CASSSTYDNSPLHF
V: TRBV7-2; size: NA; J: TRBJ2-7; CDR3: CASSLRLGEQYF
V: TRBV19; size: NA; J: TRBJ2-7; CDR3: CASSFDRGFYEQYF